This TCR beta chain was sequenced during a study of cytomegalovirus exposure and HLA in healthy donors. Germline V CDR1 and CDR2: SGHRS, YFSETQ. Trimming removed 4 bases from V and 1 base from J; junction bases left unmatched: 5. This CDR3 region has 15 residues. Study-wide findings and caveats: Most sequenced TCRs were rare (though some public TCRs occurred in many donors).

Remarks on this clone: Its antigen is unidentified.

13 Jbeta primers and 60 Vbeta primers were used for the PCR. The assay was immunoSEQ multiplex PCR, and TCRdb's table has in-frame clones only and misses some. This table has just over 70,000 clones, around 74% appearing once. The specimen sequenced was PBMCs. The chain couples TRBV5-1 to TRBJ2-3; 8 nucleotides agree with TRBD2. The origin of this receptor is a human donor in good health. CDR3 bases: TGCGCCAGCAGCCAGCAGACTAGCGGCACAGATACGCAGTATTTT. Its protein product is CASSQQTSGTDTQYF.